This passage covers 3 T cell receptor beta chains from one sample sequenced in a study of shared clonotypes between healthy human individuals. Cells designated naive CD8 were CD45RO-negative and were positively selected for CCR7, with terminally differentiated effector memory CD45RA+ cells excluded. The table came from immunoSEQ multiplex PCR; TCRdb's copy has only in-frame clones and leaves some out. The sample records about 680,000 clones, around 92% being singletons. Sequenced: naive CD8+ T cells sorted from blood. The receptors were gathered from a young man in good health.

The chain combines TRBV30 with TRBJ2-3; D unclear. The CDR3 totals 15 residues. With 1 base removed from V and 2 bases from J, the gap between germline ends came to 13 bases. Germline V CDR1 and CDR2: GTSNPN, SVGIG (reference sequence). The CDR3 region is CAWSGWDIVTDTQYF. CDR3 nucleotide sequence: TGTGCCTGGAGTGGTTGGGATATCGTCACAGATACGCAGTATTTT.

The chain combines TRBV5-6 with TRBJ1-1, with D perhaps TRBD1 (6 bases). The CDR3 is 15 residues long. The germline V gene encodes CDR1 SGHDT and CDR2 YYEEEE. The germline V and J ends were trimmed by 0 bases and 6 bases, with 15 bases remaining between them. This chain's CDR3 is CASSLGGGNEPEAFF. In DNA form, the CDR3 reads TGTGCCAGCAGCTTGGGAGGGGGAAACGAGCCTGAAGCTTTCTTT.

The chain employs TRBV7-9 and TRBJ2-7; TRBD1 matches at 9 bases. The CDR3 loop spans 15 amino acids. The V and J ends lost 4 bases and 7 bases, in that order; junction bases with no gene match: 11. Germline V gives CDR1 SEHNR, CDR2 FQNEAQ (reference sequence). Here the CDR3 reads CASSYLGTGRREQYF. CDR3 bases: TGTGCCAGCAGCTATTTGGGGACAGGGCGAAGGGAGCAGTACTTC.